This T cell receptor (beta chain) is from a study of shared clonotypes between healthy human individuals. The overall study: A donor's plate count was three for CD4 naive and three for CD4 memory; CD8 naive had two and CD8 memory one.

Every subset had its genomic DNA shared out evenly among several immunoSEQ plates. This table comes from immunoSEQ multiplex PCR, and its TCRdb copy is limited to in-frame clones, with some not included. Of 2,100,000 or so clones listed, almost 96% were seen once; the top ten hold roughly 0.13%. This sequence originates from a man aged 18 to 35 in good health. Material for sequencing was naive CD4+ T cells sorted from blood. Subset reported: CD45RA+ positively selected.

DNA for the CDR3: TGCAGCGTTGATTTTATTGTCAGGGCGAAAGAAGCTTTCTTT. Encoded protein: CSVDFIVRAKEAFF. The J gene is TRBJ1-1, the V gene TRBV29-1; weak D call: TRBD1 (5 bases). V was shortened by 3 bases and J by 8 bases, with 19 bases between the two germline ends. In germline, CDR1 is SQVTM, CDR2 ANQGSEA. The CDR3 totals 14 residues.